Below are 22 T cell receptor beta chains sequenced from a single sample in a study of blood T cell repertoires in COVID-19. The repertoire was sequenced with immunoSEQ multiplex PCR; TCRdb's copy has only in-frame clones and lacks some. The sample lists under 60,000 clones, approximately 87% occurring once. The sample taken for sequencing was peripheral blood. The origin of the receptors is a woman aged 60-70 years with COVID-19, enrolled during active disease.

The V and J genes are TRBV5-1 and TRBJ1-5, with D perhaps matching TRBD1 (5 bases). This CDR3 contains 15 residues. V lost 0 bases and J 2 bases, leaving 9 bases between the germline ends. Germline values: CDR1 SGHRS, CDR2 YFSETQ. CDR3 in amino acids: CASSLAGYGNQPQHF. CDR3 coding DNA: TGCGCCAGCAGCTTGGCAGGGTATGGCAATCAGCCCCAGCATTTT.

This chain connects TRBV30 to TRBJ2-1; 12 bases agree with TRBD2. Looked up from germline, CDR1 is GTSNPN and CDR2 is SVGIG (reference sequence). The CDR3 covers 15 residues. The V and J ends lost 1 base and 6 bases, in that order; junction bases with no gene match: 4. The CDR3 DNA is TGTGCCTGGAGTGGAGGACTAGCGGGAACCAATGAGCAGTTCTTC. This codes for CAWSGGLAGTNEQFF.

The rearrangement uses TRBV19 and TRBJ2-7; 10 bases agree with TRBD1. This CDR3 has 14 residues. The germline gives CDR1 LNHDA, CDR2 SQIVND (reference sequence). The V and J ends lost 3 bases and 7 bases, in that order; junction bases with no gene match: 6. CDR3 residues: CASSMGQGIWEQYF. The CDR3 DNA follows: TGTGCCAGTAGTATGGGACAGGGGATTTGGGAGCAGTACTTC.

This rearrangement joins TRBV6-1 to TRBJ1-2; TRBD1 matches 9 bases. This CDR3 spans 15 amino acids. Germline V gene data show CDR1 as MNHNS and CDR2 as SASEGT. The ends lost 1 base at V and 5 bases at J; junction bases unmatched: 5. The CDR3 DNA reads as TGTGCCAGCAGTGAAGGAGGGACAGGGATTTATGGCTACACCTTC. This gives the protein CASSEGGTGIYGYTF.

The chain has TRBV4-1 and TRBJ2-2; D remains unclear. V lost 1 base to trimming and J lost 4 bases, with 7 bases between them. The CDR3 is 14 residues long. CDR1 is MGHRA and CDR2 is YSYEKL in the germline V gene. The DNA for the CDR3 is TGCGCCAGCAGCCAAGGCCCCGGCACCGGGGAGCTGTTTTTT. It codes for CASSQGPGTGELFF.

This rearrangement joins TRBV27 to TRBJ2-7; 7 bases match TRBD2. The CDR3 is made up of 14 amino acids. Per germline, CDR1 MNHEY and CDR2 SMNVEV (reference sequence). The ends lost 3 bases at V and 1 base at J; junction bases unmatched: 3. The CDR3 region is CASSFTGRSYEQYF. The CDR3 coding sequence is TGTGCCAGCAGTTTCACCGGGAGGTCCTACGAGCAGTACTTC.

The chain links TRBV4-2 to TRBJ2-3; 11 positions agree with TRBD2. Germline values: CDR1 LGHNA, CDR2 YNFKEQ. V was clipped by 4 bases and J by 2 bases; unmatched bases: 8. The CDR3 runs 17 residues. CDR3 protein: CASSPILAGVITDTQYF. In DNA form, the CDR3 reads TGTGCCAGCAGCCCGATACTAGCGGGGGTAATCACAGATACGCAGTATTTT.

The CDR3 bases are TGTGCCAGCAGCCAGCGTGGCGGGAGGACCTACGAGCAGTACTTC. It specifies CASSQRGGRTYEQYF. This sequence joins TRBV4-2 and TRBJ2-7; 8 bases fit TRBD2. The trim removed 3 bases at V and 2 bases at J, leaving 6 bases unmatched. Germline V lookup: CDR1 LGHNA, CDR2 YNFKEQ. The CDR3 spans 15 residues.

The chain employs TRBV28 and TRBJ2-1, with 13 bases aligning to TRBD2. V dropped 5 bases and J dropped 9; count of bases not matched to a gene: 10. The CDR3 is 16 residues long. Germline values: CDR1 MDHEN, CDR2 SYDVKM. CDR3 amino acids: CASSPGGLAGTVEQFF. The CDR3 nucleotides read TGTGCCAGCAGTCCCGGGGGACTAGCGGGAACGGTTGAGCAGTTCTTC.

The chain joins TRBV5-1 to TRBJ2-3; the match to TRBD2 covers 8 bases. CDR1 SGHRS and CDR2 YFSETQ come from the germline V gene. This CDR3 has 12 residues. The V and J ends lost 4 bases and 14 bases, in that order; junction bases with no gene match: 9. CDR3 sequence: CASSPGLAVWYF. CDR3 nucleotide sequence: TGCGCCAGCAGCCCCGGACTAGCTGTTTGGTATTTT.

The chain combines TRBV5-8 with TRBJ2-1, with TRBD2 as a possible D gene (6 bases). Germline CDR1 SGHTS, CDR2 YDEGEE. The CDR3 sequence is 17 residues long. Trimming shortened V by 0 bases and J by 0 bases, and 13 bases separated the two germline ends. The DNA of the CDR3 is TGTGCCAGCAGCTTGGGGACCGGGAGTCGCTCCTACAATGAGCAGTTCTTC. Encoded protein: CASSLGTGSRSYNEQFF.

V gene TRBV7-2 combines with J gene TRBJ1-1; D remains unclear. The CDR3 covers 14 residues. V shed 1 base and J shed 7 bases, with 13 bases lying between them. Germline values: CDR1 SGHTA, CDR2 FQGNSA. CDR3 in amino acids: CASSLVAGFIEAFF. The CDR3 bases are TGTGCCAGCAGCTTAGTGGCTGGTTTCATTGAAGCTTTCTTT.

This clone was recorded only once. CDR3 nucleotide sequence: TGTGCCAGCAGCCAAGATAGCTACAATGAGCAGTTCTTC. This gives the protein CASSQDSYNEQFF. This rearrangement joins TRBV14 to TRBJ2-1; D unclear. V gave up 0 bases and J gave up 3 bases, with 3 bases separating them. In germline, CDR1 is SGHDN, CDR2 FVKESK. This CDR3 is built from 13 residues.

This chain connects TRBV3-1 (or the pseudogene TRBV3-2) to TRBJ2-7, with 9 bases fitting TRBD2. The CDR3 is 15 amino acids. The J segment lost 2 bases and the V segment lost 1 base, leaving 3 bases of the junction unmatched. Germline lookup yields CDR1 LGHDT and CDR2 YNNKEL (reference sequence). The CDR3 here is CASSQGLAGTYEQYF. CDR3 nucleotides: TGTGCCAGCAGCCAAGGGCTAGCGGGAACCTACGAGCAGTACTTC.

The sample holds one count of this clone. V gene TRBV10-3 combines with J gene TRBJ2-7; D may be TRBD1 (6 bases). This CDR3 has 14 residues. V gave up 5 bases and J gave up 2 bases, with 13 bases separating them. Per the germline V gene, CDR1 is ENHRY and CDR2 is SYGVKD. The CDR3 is CAISTGTSAYEQYF. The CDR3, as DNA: TGTGCCATCAGTACGGGGACATCTGCCTACGAGCAGTACTTC.

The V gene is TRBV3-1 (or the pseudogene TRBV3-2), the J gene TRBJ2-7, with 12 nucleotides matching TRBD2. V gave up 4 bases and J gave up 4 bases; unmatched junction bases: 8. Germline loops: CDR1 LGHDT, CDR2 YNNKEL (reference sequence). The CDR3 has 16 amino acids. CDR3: CASSLGLAGKGYEQYF. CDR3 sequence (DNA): TGTGCCAGCAGCCTAGGACTAGCGGGAAAGGGGTACGAGCAGTACTTC.

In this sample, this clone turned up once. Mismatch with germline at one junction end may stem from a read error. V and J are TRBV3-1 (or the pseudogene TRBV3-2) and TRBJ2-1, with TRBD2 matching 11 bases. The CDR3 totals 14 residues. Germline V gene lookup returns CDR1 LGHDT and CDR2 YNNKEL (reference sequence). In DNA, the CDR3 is TGTGCCAGCAGCCAATCGTCGACTAGCGGGAATTGTATCTTC. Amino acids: CASSQSSTSGNCIF.

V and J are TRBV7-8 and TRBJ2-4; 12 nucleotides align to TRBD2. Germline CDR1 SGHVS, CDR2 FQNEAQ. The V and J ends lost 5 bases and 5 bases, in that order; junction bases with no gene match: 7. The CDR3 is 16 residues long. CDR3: CASSRKTSGRENIQYF. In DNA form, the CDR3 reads TGTGCCAGCAGCCGAAAGACTAGCGGGAGAGAAAACATTCAGTACTTC.

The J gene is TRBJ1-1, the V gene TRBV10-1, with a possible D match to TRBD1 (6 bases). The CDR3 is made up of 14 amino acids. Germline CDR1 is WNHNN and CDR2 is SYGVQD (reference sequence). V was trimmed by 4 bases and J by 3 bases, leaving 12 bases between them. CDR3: CASSVTGSDTEAFF. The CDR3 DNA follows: TGCGCCAGCAGTGTTACAGGGAGCGACACTGAAGCTTTCTTT.

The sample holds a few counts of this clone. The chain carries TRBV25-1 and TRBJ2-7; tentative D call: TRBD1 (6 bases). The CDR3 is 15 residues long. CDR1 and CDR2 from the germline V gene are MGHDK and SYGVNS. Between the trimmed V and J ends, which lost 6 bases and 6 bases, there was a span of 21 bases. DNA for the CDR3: TGTGCCAGCAGCGGGCAGGGGCAACTTCGAGGCGAGCAGTACTTC. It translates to CASSGQGQLRGEQYF.

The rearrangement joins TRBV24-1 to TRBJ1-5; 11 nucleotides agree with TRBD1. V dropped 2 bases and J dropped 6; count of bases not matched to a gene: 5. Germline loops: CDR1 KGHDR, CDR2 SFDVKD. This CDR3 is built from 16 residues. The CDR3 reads CATSDSDRGLGQPQHF. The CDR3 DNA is TGTGCCACCAGTGATTCGGACAGGGGGCTGGGTCAGCCCCAGCATTTT.

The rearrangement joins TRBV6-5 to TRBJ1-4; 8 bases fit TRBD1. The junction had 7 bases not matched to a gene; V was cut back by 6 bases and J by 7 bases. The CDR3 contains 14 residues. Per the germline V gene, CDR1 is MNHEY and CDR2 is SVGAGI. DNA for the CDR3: TGTGCCAGCAGAGTCGGGACAGGCCCTGAAAAACTGTTTTTT. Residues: CASRVGTGPEKLFF.